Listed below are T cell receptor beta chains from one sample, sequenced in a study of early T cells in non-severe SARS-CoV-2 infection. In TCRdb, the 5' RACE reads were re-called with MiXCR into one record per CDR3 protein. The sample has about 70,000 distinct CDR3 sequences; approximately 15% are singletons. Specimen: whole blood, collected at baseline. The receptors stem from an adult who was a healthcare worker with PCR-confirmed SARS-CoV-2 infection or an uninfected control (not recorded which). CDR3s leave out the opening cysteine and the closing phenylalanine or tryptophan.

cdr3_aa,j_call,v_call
ASSFAGGTYEQY,TRBJ2-7,TRBV5-1
ASSPDRVANGYT,TRBJ1-2,TRBV3-1
ASSYPGAANIQY,TRBJ2-4,TRBV7-2
ASSLEGREGNEQY,TRBJ2-7,TRBV5-1
ASRGGSSGNTIY,TRBJ1-3,TRBV7-6
ASSPGGTSGTGEQF,TRBJ2-1,TRBV7-3
ASSPLRGNEQF,TRBJ2-1,TRBV18
ASSLGGGAGGRNEQF,TRBJ2-1,TRBV7-3
ASSPTGGDETQY,TRBJ2-5,TRBV18
ASSLESNFIAKNIQY,TRBJ2-4,TRBV7-2
SAPSTGGMGEQY,TRBJ2-7,TRBV20-1